This passage covers 3 T cell receptor beta chains from one sample sequenced in a study of blood T cell repertoires in COVID-19. The data were produced by immunoSEQ multiplex PCR, yet TCRdb's version contains in-frame clones alone and is incomplete. Of about 190,000 clones listed, about 90% were seen once; the top ten hold 0.62%. Specimen: peripheral blood. The source of these receptors is a man aged 45-60 years with acute or convalescent COVID-19.

This rearrangement joins TRBV5-1 to TRBJ2-1; 7 positions agree with TRBD2. Germline CDR1 reads SGHRS; CDR2 reads YFSETQ. This CDR3 is built from 13 residues. Trimming at V came to 4 bases and at J to 7 bases, leaving 5 bases not matched to a gene. The CDR3 loop reads CASSRSGGNEQFF. The CDR3 region has the DNA TGCGCCAGCAGCAGGTCGGGGGGTAATGAGCAGTTCTTC.

The chain links TRBV5-1 to TRBJ1-2; TRBD1 agrees at 8 bases. This CDR3 comprises 18 residues. V shed 1 base and J 6 bases; nucleotides not matched to a gene: 17. The germline V gene encodes CDR1 SGHRS and CDR2 YFSETQ. The CDR3 spells CASSLISGQESFVDGYTF. The CDR3 DNA follows: TGCGCCAGCAGCTTGATCTCGGGACAGGAATCGTTTGTCGATGGCTACACCTTC.

J is TRBJ2-7 and V is TRBV6-6, with TRBD1 matching 7 bases. The CDR3 loop spans 12 amino acids. The germline V gene encodes CDR1 MNHNY and CDR2 SVGAGI (reference sequence). The J segment lost 6 bases and the V segment lost 5 bases, leaving 4 bases of the junction unmatched. The CDR3 loop is CASSADRVEQYV. The CDR3 region has the DNA TGTGCCAGCAGTGCCGACAGGGTCGAGCAGTACGTC.